This T cell receptor beta chain was recorded in a study of CD8 T cells in ankylosing spondylitis. TCRdb re-called the 5' RACE reads through MiXCR, storing one row per CDR3 protein. The sample shows about 92,000 distinct CDR3 sequences, about 9% of them seen only once. Germline CDR1 SGHAT, CDR2 FQNNGV. Trimming left V 4 bases short and J 0 bases short, with 10 bases between. The CDR3 has 16 residues. This clonotype was counted ten times or more. Sequenced: blood, either unsorted or a sorted T cell fraction (not recorded which). The rearrangement uses TRBV11-2 and TRBJ2-6; D possibly uses TRBD1 or TRBD2 (5 bases each). This clonotype was obtained from a male donor with ankylosing spondylitis or in good health (not recorded which). The CDR3: CASSSGRLSGANVLTF. CDR3 sequence (DNA): TGTGCCAGCAGCTCGGGACGGCTCTCTGGGGCCAACGTCCTGACTTTC.